Sequencing of this TCR beta chain was carried out in a study of blood T cell repertoires in COVID-19. The data were produced by immunoSEQ multiplex PCR, yet TCRdb's version contains in-frame clones alone and is incomplete. The table shows hundreds of thousands of clones, with around 87% occurring only once. V dropped 0 bases and J dropped 5 bases, with 11 bases sitting between them. Germline-derived CDR1 and CDR2 are SEHNR and FQNEAQ (reference sequence). This CDR3 has 14 residues. The TCR was taken from a man aged 25-40 years who had recovered from COVID-19. The sample was PBMCs or T cells enriched from blood (not recorded which). The chain couples TRBV7-9 to TRBJ2-7, with D possibly being TRBD2 (6 bases). CDR3 DNA sequence: TGTGCCAGCAGCTTAGCGGGGGGAGGCGACGAGCAGTACTTC. It yields the protein CASSLAGGGDEQYF.